This T cell receptor beta chain was profiled in a study of CD8 T cells in Susac syndrome. Trimming removed 1 base at V and 4 bases at J, with 10 bases between. Germline CDR1 is GTSNPN and CDR2 is SVGIG (reference sequence). This CDR3 comprises 13 residues. Random hexamers served to reverse transcribe roughly 0.45 to 1 ug RNA. The amplification used immunoSEQ multiplex PCR on TCR beta CDR3; it spanned 54 Vbeta and 13 Jbeta. Using its own MiXCR run on the immunoSEQ multiplex PCR reads, TCRdb lists one record per CDR3 protein. This sample has about 130,000 distinct CDR3 sequences; about 94% occur once, and the top ten carry 0.095% to 0.15%. High-throughput TCR beta sequencing covered peripheral CD8+ and CD4+ T cells. The multiple sclerosis controls comprised treatment-naive patients whose relapsing-remitting disease was stable or active.

The sample consisted of CD4+ T cells from PBMCs. The source of this sequence is a human donor with multiple sclerosis. The rearrangement links TRBV30 to TRBJ1-2; weak D call: TRBD1 (6 bases). CDR3 nucleotides: TGTGCCTGGAGTGCCAGGGACATCTATGGCTACACCTTC. Translated, it gives CAWSARDIYGYTF. The full variable domain, in which reference TRBV30 and TRBJ1-2 provide the parts outside the CDR3, is SQTIHQWPATLVQPVGSPLSLECTVEGTSNPNLYWYRQAAGRGLQLLFYSVGIGQISSEVPQNLSASRPQDRQFILSSKKLLLSDSGFYLCAWSARDIYGYTFGSGTRLTVV.